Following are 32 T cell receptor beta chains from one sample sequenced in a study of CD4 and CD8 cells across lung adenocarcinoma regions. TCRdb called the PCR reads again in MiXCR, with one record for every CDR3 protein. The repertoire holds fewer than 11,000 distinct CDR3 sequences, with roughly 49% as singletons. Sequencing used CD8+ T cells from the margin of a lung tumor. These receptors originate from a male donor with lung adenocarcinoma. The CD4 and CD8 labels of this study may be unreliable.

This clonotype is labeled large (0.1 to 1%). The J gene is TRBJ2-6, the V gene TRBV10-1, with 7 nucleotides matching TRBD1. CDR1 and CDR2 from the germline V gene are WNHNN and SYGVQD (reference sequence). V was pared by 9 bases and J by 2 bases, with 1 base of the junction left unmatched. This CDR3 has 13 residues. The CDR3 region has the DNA TGCGCCAGGCAGGGGGCTGGGGCCAACGTCCTGACTTTC. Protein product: CARQGAGANVLTF.

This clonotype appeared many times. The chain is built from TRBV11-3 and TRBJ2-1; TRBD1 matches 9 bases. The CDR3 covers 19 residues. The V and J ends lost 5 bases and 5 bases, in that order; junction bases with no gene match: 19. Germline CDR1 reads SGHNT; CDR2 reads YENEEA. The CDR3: CASSPGQGLLAGLDNEQFF. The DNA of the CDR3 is TGTGCCAGCAGCCCGGGACAGGGTCTGTTAGCAGGATTGGACAATGAGCAGTTCTTC.

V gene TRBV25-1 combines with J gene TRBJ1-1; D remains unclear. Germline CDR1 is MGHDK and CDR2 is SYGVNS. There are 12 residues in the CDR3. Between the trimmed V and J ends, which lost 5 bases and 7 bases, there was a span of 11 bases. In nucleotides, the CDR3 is TGTGCCAGCAGTTCTTGGATGAGTGAAGCTTTCTTT. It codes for CASSSWMSEAFF.

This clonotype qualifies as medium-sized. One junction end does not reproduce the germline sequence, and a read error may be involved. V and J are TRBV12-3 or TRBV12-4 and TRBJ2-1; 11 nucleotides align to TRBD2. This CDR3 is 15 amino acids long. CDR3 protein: CASSLAGGRVVEQFF. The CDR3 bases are TGTGCCAGCAGTCTAGCGGGGGGAAGGGTCGTTGAGCAGTTCTTC.

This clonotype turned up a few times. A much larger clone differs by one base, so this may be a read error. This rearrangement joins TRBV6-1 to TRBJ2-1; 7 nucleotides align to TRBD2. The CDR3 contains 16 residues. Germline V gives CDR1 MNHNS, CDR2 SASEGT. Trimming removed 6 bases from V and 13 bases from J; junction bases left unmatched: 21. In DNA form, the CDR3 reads TGTGCCAGCAGGCCCTTGGGGGGGGAGGGCCTAGAGACCCAGTTCTTC. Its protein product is CASRPLGGEGLETQFF.

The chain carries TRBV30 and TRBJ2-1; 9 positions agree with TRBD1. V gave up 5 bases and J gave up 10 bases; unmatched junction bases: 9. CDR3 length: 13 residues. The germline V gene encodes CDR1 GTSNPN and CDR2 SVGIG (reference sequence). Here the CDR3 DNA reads TGTGCCTGGGACAGGGGGGGGGAACGAGAGCAGTTCTTC. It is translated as CAWDRGGEREQFF. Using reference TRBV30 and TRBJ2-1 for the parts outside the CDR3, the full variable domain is SQTIHQWPATLVQPVGSPLSLECTVEGTSNPNLYWYRQAAGRGLQLLFYSVGIGQISSEVPQNLSASRPQDRQFILSSKKLLLSDSGFYLCAWDRGGEREQFFGPGTRLTVL.

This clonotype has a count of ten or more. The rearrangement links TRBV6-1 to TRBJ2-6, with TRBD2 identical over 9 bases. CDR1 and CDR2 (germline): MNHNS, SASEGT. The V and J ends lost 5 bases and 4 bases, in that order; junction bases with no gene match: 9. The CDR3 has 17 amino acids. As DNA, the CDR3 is TGTGCCAGCAGTCCGCGGGGGGGAGCAGCAGGGGCCAACGTCCTGACTTTC. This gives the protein CASSPRGGAAGANVLTF.

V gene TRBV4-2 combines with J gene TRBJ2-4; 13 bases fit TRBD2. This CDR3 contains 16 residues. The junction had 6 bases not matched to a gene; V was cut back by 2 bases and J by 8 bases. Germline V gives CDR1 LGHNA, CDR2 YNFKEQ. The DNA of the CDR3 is TGTGCCAGCAGCCAACATACTAGCGGGGGGGCCGACATTCAGTACTTC. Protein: CASSQHTSGGADIQYF.

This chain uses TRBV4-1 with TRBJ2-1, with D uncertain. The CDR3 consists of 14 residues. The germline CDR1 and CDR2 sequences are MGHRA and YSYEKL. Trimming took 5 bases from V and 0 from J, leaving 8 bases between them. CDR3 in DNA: TGCGCCAGCAGCTCTATGGCCTCCTACAATGAGCAGTTCTTC. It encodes CASSSMASYNEQFF.

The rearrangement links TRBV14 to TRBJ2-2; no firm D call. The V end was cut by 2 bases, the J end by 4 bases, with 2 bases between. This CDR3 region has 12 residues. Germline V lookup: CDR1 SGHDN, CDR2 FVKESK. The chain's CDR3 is CASSQSTGELFF. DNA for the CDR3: TGTGCCAGCAGCCAAAGCACCGGGGAGCTGTTTTTT.

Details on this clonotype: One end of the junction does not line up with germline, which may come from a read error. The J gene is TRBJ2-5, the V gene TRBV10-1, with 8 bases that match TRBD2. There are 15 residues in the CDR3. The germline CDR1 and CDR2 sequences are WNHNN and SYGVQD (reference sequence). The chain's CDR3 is CASAGGAPVQETQYF. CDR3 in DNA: TGCGCCAGCGCGGGGGGTGCCCCTGTCCAAGAGACCCAGTACTTT.

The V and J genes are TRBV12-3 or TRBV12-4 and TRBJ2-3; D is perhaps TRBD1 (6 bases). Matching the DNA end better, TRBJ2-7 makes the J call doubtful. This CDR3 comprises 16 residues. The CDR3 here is CASGVLGGRDRNTQYF. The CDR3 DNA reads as TGTGCCAGCGGGGTGCTAGGGGGACGTGACCGCAATACGCAGTACTTC.

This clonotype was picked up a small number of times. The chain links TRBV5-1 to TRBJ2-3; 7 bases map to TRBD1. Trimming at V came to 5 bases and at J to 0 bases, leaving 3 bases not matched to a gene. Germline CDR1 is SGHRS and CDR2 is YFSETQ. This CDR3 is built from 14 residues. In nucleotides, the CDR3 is TGCGCCAGCAGTAGGGACAGTAGCACAGATACGCAGTATTTT. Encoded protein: CASSRDSSTDTQYF.

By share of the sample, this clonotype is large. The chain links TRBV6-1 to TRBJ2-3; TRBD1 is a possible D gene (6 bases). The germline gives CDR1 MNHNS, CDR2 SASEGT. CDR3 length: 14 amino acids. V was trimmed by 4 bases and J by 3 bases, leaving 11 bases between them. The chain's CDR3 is CASSAGQGTDTQYF. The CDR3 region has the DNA TGTGCCAGCAGTGCGGGGCAGGGGACAGATACGCAGTATTTT.

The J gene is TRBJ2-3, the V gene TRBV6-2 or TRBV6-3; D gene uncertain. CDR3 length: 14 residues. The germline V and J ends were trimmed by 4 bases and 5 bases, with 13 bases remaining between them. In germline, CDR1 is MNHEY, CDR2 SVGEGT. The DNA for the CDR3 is TGTGCCAGCAGTTCCCTCGGTCCTGAAGATACGCAGTATTTT. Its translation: CASSSLGPEDTQYF.

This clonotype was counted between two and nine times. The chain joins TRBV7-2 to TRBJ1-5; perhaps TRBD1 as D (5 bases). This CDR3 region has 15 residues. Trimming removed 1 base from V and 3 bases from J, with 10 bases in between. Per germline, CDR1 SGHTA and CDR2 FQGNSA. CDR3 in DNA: TGTGCCAGCAGCTTAGGACGACAGACCAATCAGCCCCAGCATTTT. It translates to CASSLGRQTNQPQHF.

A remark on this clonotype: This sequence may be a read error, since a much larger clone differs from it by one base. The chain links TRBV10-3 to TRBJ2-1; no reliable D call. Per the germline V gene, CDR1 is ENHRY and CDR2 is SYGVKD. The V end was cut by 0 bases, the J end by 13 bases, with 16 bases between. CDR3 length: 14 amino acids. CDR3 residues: CAISESKEGFSQFF. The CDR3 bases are TGTGCCATCAGTGAGTCGAAGGAAGGGTTTTCCCAGTTCTTC.

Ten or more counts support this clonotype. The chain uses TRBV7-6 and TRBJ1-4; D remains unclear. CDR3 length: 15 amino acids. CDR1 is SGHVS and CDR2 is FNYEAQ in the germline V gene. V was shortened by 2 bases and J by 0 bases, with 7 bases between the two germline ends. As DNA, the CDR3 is TGTGCCAGCAGCTTAATAGGTGCAACTAATGAAAAACTGTTTTTT. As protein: CASSLIGATNEKLFF. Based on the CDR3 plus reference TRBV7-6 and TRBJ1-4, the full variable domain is GAGVSQSPRYKVTKRGQDVALRCDPISGHVSLYWYRQALGQGPEFLTYFNYEAQQDKSGLPNDRFSAERPEGSISTLTIQRTEQRDSAMYRCASSLIGATNEKLFFGSGTQLSVL.

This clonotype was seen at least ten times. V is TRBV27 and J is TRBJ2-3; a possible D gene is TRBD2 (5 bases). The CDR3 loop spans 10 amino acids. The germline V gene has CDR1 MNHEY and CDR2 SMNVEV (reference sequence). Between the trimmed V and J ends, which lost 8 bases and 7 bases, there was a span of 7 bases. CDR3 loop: CASRGNTQYF. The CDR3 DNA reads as TGTGCCAGCCGGGGAAATACGCAGTATTTT.

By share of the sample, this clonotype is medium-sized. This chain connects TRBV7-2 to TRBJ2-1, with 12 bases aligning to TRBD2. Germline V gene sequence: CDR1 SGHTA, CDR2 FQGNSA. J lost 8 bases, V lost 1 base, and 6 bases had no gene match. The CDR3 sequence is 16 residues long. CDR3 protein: CASSLGLAGVQDEQFF. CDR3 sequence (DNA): TGTGCCAGCAGCTTAGGACTAGCGGGAGTCCAGGATGAGCAGTTCTTC.

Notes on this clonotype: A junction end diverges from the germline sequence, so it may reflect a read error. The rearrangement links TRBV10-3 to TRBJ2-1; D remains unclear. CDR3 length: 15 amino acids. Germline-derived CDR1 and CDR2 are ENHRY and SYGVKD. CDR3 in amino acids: CARNIETGRTDTQYF. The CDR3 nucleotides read TGTGCCCGGAACATAGAGACTGGCAGGACCGATACGCAGTACTTT.

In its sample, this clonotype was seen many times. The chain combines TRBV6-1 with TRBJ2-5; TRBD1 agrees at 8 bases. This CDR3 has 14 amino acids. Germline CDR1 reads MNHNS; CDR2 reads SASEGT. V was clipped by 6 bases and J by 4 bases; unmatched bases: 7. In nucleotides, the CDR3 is TGTGCCAGCAGGCAACCAGGGGGCTCAGAGACCCAGTACTTC. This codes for CASRQPGGSETQYF.

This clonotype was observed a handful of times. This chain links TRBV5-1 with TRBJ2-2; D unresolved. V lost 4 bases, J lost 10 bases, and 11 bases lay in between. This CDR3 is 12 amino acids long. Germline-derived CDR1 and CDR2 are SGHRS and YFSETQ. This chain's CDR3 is CASSLTDLELFF. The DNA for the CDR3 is TGCGCCAGCAGCCTAACAGACTTGGAGCTGTTTTTT.

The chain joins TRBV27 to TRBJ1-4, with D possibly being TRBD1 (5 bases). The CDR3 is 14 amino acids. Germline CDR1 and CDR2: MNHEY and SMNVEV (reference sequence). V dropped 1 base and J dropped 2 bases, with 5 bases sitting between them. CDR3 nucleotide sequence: TGTGCCAGCAGTTTATGGGGGACTAATGAAAAACTGTTTTTT. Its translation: CASSLWGTNEKLFF.

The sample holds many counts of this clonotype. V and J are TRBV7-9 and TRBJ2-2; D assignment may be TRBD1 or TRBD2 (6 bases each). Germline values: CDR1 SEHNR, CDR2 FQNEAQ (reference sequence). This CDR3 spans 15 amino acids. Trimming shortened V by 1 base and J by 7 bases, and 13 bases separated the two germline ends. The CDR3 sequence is CASSLDLGGHGELFF. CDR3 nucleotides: TGTGCCAGCAGCTTAGACTTGGGGGGCCACGGGGAGCTGTTTTTT. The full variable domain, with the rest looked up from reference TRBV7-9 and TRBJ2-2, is DTGVSQNPRHKITKRGQNVTFRCDPISEHNRLYWYRQTLGQGPEFLTYFQNEAQLEKSRLLSDRFSAERPKGSFSTLEIQRTEQGDSAMYLCASSLDLGGHGELFFGEGSRLTVL.

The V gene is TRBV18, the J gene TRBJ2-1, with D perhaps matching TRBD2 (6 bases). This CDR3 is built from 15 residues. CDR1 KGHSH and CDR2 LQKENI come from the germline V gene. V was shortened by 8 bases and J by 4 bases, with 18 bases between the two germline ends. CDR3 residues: CASTPARGEYNEQFF. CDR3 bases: TGTGCCAGCACCCCCGCCCGCGGGGAGTACAATGAGCAGTTCTTC.

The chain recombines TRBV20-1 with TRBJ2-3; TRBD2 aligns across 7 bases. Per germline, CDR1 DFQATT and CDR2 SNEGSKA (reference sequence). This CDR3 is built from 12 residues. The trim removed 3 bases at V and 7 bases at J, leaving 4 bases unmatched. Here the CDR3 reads CSASGLGYTQYF. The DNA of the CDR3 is TGCAGTGCTAGCGGACTAGGGTATACGCAGTATTTT.

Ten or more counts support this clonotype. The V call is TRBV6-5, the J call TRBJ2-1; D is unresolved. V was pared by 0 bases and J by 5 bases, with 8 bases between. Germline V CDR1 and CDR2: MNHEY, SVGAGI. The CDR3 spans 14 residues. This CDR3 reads CASSYSEFNNEQFF. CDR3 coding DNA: TGTGCCAGCAGTTACTCCGAGTTTAACAATGAGCAGTTCTTC.

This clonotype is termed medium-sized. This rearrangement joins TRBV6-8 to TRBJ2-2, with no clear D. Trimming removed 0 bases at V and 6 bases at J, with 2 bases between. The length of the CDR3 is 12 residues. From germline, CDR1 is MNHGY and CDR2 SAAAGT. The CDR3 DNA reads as TGTGCCAGCAGTTACTCTCCCGGGGAGCTGTTTTTT. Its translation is CASSYSPGELFF.

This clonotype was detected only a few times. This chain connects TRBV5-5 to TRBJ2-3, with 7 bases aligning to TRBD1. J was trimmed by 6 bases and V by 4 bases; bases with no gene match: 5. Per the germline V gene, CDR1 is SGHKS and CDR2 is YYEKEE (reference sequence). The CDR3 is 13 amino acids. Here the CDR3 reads CASSRQGTDTQYF. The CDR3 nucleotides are TGTGCCAGCAGCCGACAGGGAACGGATACGCAGTATTTT.

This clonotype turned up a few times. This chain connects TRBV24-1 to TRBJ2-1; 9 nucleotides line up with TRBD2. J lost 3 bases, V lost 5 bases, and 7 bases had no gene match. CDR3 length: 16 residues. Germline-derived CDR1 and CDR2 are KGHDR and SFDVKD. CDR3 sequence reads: CATSGTTSGLYNEQFF. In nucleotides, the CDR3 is TGTGCCACCAGTGGTACTACTAGCGGGCTCTACAATGAGCAGTTCTTC.

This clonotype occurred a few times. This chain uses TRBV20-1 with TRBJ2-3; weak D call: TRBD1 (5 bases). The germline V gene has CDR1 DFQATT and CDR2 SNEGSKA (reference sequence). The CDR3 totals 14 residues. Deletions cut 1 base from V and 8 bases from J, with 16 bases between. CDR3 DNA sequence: TGCAGTGCTAGAGGCCTGAGCAGTGGGGCTACGCAGTATTTT. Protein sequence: CSARGLSSGATQYF.